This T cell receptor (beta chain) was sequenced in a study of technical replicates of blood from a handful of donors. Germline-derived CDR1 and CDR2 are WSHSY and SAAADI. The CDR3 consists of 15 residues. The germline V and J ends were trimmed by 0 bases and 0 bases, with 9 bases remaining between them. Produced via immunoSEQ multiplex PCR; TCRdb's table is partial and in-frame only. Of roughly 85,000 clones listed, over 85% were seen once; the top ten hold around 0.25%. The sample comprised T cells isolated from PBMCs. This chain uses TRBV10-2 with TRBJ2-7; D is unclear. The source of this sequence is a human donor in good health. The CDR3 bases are TGCGCCAGCAGTGAGTCCCTCCCACTCTCCTACGAGCAGTACTTC. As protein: CASSESLPLSYEQYF.